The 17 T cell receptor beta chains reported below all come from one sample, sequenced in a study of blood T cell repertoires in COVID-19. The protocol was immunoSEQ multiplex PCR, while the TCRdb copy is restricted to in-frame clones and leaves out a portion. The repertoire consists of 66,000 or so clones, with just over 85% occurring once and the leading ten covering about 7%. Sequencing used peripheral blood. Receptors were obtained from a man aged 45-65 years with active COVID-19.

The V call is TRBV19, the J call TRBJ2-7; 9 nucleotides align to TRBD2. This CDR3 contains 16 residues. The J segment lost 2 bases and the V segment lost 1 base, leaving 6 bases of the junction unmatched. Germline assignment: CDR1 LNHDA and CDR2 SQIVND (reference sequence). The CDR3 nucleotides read TGTGCCAGTAGTATAGTTTCTAGCGGGGATACCTACGAGCAGTACTTC. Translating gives CASSIVSSGDTYEQYF.

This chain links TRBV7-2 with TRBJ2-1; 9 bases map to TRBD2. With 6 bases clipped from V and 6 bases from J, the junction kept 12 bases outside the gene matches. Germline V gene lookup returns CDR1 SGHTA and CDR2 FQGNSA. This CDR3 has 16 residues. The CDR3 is CASRLVSSGGLNEQFF. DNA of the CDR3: TGTGCCAGCAGATTGGTATCCAGCGGGGGGCTCAATGAGCAGTTCTTC.

Here the CDR3 DNA reads TGTGCCAGCAGCCCTAGCGGTTCTTACAATGAGCAGTTCTTC. Translating gives CASSPSGSYNEQFF. This chain connects TRBV6-4 to TRBJ2-1, with TRBD2 matching over 7 bases. Germline lookup yields CDR1 MRHNA and CDR2 SNTAGT. The ends lost 6 bases at V and 4 bases at J; junction bases unmatched: 6. CDR3 length: 14 residues.

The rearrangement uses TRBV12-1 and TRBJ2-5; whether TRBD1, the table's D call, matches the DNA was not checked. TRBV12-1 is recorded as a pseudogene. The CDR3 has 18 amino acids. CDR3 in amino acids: CASSFALWGQRREETQYF. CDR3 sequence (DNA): TGTGCCAGCAGCTTTGCCCTTTGGGGACAGAGGCGAGAAGAGACCCAGTACTTC.

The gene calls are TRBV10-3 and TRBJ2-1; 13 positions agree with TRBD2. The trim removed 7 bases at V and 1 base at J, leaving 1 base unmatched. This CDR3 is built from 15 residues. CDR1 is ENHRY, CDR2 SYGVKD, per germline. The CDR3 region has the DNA TGTGCCATCATGACTAGCGGGGGGTCCTACAATGAGCAGTTCTTC. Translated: CAIMTSGGSYNEQFF.

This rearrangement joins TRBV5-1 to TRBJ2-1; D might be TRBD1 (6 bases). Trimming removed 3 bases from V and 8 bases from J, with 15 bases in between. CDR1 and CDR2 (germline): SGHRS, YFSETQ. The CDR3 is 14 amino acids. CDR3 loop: CASSYGTNPYEQFF. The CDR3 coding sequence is TGCGCCAGCAGCTACGGGACAAACCCCTATGAGCAGTTCTTC.

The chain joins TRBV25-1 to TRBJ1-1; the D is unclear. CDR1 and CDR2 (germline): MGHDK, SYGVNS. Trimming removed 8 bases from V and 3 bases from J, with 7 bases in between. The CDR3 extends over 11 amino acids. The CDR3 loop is CASGEYTEAFF. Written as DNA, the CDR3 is TGTGCCAGCGGGGAGTACACTGAAGCTTTCTTT.

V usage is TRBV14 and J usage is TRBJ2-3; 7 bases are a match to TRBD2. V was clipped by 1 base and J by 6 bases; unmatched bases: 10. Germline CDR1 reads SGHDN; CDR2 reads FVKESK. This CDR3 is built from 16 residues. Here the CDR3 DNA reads TGTGCCAGCAGCCAAGGGCACTCCGGGAGGTATGATACGCAGTATTTT. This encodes CASSQGHSGRYDTQYF.

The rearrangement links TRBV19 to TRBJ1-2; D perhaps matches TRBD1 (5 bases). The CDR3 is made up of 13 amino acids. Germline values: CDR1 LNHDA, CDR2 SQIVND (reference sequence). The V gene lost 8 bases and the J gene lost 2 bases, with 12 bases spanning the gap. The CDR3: CASRSGPNYGYTF. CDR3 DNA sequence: TGTGCCAGTCGCTCAGGGCCCAACTATGGCTACACCTTC.

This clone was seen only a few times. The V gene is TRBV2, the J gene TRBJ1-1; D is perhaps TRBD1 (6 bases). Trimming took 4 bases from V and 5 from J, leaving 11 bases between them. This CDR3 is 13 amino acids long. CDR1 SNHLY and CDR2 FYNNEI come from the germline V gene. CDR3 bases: TGTGCCAGCAGTGCACAGGGAAGGACTGAAGCTTTCTTT. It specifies CASSAQGRTEAFF.

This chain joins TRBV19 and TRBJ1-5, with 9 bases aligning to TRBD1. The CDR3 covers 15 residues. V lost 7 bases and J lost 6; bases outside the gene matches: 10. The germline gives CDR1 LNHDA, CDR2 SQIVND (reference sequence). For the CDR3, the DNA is TGTGCCAGTACCCCCGGGACAGGGTATACTCAGCCCCAGCATTTT. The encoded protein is CASTPGTGYTQPQHF.

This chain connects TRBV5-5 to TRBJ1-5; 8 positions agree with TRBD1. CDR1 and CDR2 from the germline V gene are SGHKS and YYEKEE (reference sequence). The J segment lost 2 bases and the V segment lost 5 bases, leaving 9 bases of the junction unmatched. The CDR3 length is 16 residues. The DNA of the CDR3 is TGTGCCAGCAGTTACGTACCGGGACAGGGCAATCAGCCCCAGCATTTT. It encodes CASSYVPGQGNQPQHF.

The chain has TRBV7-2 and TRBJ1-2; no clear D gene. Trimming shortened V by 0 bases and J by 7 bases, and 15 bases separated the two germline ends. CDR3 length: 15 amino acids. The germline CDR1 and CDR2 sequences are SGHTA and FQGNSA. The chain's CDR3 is CASSLARGGLPGYTF. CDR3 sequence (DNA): TGTGCCAGCAGCTTAGCCCGGGGTGGTCTTCCTGGCTACACCTTC.

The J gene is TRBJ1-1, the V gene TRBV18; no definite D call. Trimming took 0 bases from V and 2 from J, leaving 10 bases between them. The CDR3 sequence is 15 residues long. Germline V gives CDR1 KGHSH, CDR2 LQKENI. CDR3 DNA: TGTGCCAGCTCACCACCGGCACGATTTAACACTGAAGCTTTCTTT. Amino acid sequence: CASSPPARFNTEAFF.

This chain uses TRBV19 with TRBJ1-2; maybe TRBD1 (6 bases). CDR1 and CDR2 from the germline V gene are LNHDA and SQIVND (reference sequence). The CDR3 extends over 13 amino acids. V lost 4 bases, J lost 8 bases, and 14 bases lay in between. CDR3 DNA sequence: TGTGCCAGTAGTAAAAACAGGGAGGGAGGCTACACCTTC. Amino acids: CASSKNREGGYTF.

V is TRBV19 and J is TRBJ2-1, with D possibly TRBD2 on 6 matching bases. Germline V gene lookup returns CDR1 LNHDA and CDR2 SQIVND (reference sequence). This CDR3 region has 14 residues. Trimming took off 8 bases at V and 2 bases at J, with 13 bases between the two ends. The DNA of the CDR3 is TGTGCCAGTCGCGGGACGGGAACCTACAATGAGCAGTTCTTC. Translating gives CASRGTGTYNEQFF.

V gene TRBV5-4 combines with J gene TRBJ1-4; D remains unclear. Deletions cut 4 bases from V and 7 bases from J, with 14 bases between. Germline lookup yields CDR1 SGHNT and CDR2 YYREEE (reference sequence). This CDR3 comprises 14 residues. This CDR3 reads CASSMGPGSEKLFF. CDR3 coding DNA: TGTGCCAGCAGCATGGGCCCAGGTTCTGAAAAACTGTTTTTT.